Described below is a single TCR beta chain sequence and its context. The CDR3 spans 14 residues. The germline V and J ends were trimmed by 6 bases and 0 bases, with 8 bases remaining between them. Germline loops: CDR1 MNHEY, CDR2 SMNVEV (reference sequence). This entry is derived from a study of control samples from healthy donors and cancer patients. Assay used: immunoSEQ multiplex PCR; TCRdb lists only in-frame clones, some missing. In the table there are about 140,000 clones, more than 85% of which are singletons. The sequencing sample was made of blood. This chain joins TRBV27 and TRBJ2-2; maybe TRBD2 (5 bases). The receptor's source is a man in his thirties or forties in good health. The CDR3 bases are TGTGCCAGCAGCAGAGGGACGAACACCGGGGAGCTGTTTTTT. Residues: CASSRGTNTGELFF.